This TCR beta chain stems from a study of blood T cell repertoires in COVID-19. Study-level information: COVID-19 samples from acute and convalescent phases originated in the United States, Italy and Spain. The cDNA or gDNA used as material had been derived from T cells, B-cell-depleted T cells, or PBMCs.

Per the original data handling: The authors estimated nucleated cell counts from reference gene primer amplification. Data came from immunoSEQ multiplex PCR; TCRdb stores just in-frame clones and leaves some out. V, J and clone size reflect that table, while D and trimming were determined from the DNA. The profile shows some 100,000 clones, just over 85% of them singletons. The receptor comes from a man aged 50 to 59 with COVID-19, enrolled during active disease. Sequencing used peripheral blood.

As DNA, the CDR3 is TGCGCCAGCAGTCAGGGCAAATATGCAGGGAGGATTTATGGCTACACCTTC. Translated, it gives CASSQGKYAGRIYGYTF. V gene TRBV23-1 combines with J gene TRBJ1-2; D possibly corresponds to TRBD1 (5 bases). TRBV23-1 is marked as an open reading frame, function uncertain. Trimming took off 3 bases at V and 5 bases at J, with 22 bases between the two ends. The CDR3 totals 17 residues.